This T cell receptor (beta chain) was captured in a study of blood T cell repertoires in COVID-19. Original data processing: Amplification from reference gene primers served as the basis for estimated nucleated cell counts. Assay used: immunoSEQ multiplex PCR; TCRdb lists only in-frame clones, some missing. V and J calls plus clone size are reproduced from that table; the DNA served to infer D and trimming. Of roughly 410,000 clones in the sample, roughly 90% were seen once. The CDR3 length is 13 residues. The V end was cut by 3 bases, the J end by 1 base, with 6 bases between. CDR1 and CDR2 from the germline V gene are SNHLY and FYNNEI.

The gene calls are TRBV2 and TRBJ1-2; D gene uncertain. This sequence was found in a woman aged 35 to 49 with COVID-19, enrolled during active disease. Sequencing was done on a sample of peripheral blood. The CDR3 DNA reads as TGTGCCAGCAGTGACCAGATTAACTATGGCTACACCTTC. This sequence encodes CASSDQINYGYTF.